These T cell receptor beta chains were read from a single sample in a study of cytomegalovirus exposure and HLA in healthy donors. The table came from immunoSEQ multiplex PCR; TCRdb's copy has only in-frame clones and leaves some out. The sample has around 100,000 clones, 60% to 70% seen once; the top ten hold about 3.5%. The sequenced material came from PBMCs. The receptors shown here come from a woman aged 45 to 65 in good health and CMV-seronegative. The CDR3 runs from the conserved cysteine through the conserved F or W. The order of the fields is V gene, D gene, clone size, J gene, CDR3 protein, CDR3 DNA. D genes are given only for firm matches. Clone size is shown for a subset of rows, as once, few, many or a class of expanded clone.

v_gene: TRBV28
d_gene: TRBD1
abundance: few
j_gene: TRBJ2-7
CDR3aa: CASRTGTGVGEQYF
CDR3nt: TGTGCCAGCAGGACCGGGACAGGGGTTGGAGAGCAGTACTTC

v_gene: TRBV19
d_gene: TRBD1
abundance: NA
j_gene: TRBJ2-1
CDR3aa: CASSIGQGASNEQFF
CDR3nt: TGTGCCAGTAGTATTGGCCAGGGGGCTAGCAATGAGCAGTTCTTC

v_gene: TRBV5-6
d_gene: NA
abundance: NA
j_gene: TRBJ1-4
CDR3aa: CASNPQGEREKLFF
CDR3nt: TGTGCCAGCAATCCCCAGGGTGAAAGGGAAAAACTGTTTTTT

v_gene: TRBV27
d_gene: NA
abundance: NA
j_gene: TRBJ2-3
CDR3aa: CASRRGLSADTQYF
CDR3nt: TGTGCCAGCAGAAGGGGACTTTCTGCAGATACGCAGTATTTT

v_gene: TRBV30
d_gene: TRBD1
abundance: few
j_gene: TRBJ2-7
CDR3aa: CAGTGSYEQYF
CDR3nt: TGTGCCGGGACAGGATCCTACGAGCAGTACTTC

v_gene: TRBV7-9
d_gene: NA
abundance: NA
j_gene: TRBJ1-4
CDR3aa: CASSLEGGEKLFF
CDR3nt: TGTGCCAGCAGCTTAGAGGGGGGGGAAAAACTGTTTTTT

v_gene: TRBV5-1
d_gene: NA
abundance: NA
j_gene: TRBJ2-2
CDR3aa: CASSLGFGGTNTGELFF
CDR3nt: TGCGCCAGCAGCTTGGGATTCGGCGGAACCAACACCGGGGAGCTGTTTTTT

v_gene: TRBV7-2
d_gene: TRBD1
abundance: NA
j_gene: TRBJ1-5
CDR3aa: CASSWTGSRYSNQPQHF
CDR3nt: TGTGCCAGCAGCTGGACAGGGTCGCGCTATAGCAATCAGCCCCAGCATTTT

v_gene: TRBV2
d_gene: TRBD1
abundance: NA
j_gene: TRBJ2-7
CDR3aa: CASSVRAGTGAEQYF
CDR3nt: TGTGCCAGCAGTGTTCGAGCCGGGACAGGCGCCGAGCAGTACTTC

v_gene: TRBV18
d_gene: TRBD2
abundance: NA
j_gene: TRBJ2-3
CDR3aa: CASSPPLGGSTDTQYF
CDR3nt: TGTGCCAGCTCCCCCCCACTCGGGGGGAGCACAGATACGCAGTATTTT

v_gene: TRBV27
d_gene: TRBD2
abundance: NA
j_gene: TRBJ2-3
CDR3aa: CASSLSPGIFSGRAADTQYF
CDR3nt: TGTGCCAGCAGTTTATCGCCCGGGATATTTAGCGGGAGGGCCGCAGATACGCAGTATTTT

v_gene: TRBV7-9
d_gene: TRBD2
abundance: NA
j_gene: TRBJ2-5
CDR3aa: CASSPGLVQETQYF
CDR3nt: TGTGCCAGCAGCCCTGGACTAGTCCAAGAGACCCAGTACTTC

v_gene: TRBV5-4
d_gene: NA
abundance: NA
j_gene: TRBJ1-2
CDR3aa: CASSVNTDYGYTF
CDR3nt: TGTGCCAGCAGCGTCAATACAGATTATGGCTACACCTTC

v_gene: TRBV25-1
d_gene: TRBD2
abundance: NA
j_gene: TRBJ2-2
CDR3aa: CASSVTSGRAGNGELFF
CDR3nt: TGTGCCAGCAGTGTCACTAGCGGGAGGGCCGGGAACGGGGAGCTGTTTTTT

v_gene: TRBV12-5
d_gene: NA
abundance: NA
j_gene: TRBJ1-5
CDR3aa: CASGFLTGPPLPYSNQPQHF
CDR3nt: TGTGCTAGTGGTTTCCTCACAGGGCCACCCTTACCATATAGCAATCAGCCCCAGCATTTT

v_gene: TRBV29-1
d_gene: TRBD1
abundance: NA
j_gene: TRBJ1-1
CDR3aa: CSVEIRGVNAFF
CDR3nt: TGCAGCGTCGAGATCAGGGGGGTGAATGCTTTCTTT

v_gene: TRBV5-1
d_gene: NA
abundance: NA
j_gene: TRBJ2-2
CDR3aa: CASSVGGPRELFF
CDR3nt: TGCGCCAGCAGCGTGGGAGGCCCTCGGGAGCTGTTTTTT

v_gene: TRBV29-1
d_gene: TRBD1
abundance: few
j_gene: TRBJ1-4
CDR3aa: CSVGQGAEKLFF
CDR3nt: TGCAGCGTTGGGCAGGGGGCGGAAAAACTGTTTTTT

v_gene: TRBV5-6
d_gene: NA
abundance: few
j_gene: TRBJ1-5
CDR3aa: CASSLFGGQPQHF
CDR3nt: TGTGCCAGCAGCTTGTTCGGGGGTCAGCCCCAGCATTTT

v_gene: TRBV11-2
d_gene: TRBD2
abundance: NA
j_gene: TRBJ2-1
CDR3aa: CASSLGAGSSYNEQFF
CDR3nt: TGTGCCAGCAGCTTAGGAGCGGGGTCCTCCTACAATGAGCAGTTCTTC

v_gene: TRBV2
d_gene: TRBD1
abundance: NA
j_gene: TRBJ2-4
CDR3aa: CASSAKGGAQNIQYF
CDR3nt: TGTGCCAGCAGTGCCAAAGGGGGCGCCCAAAACATTCAGTACTTC

v_gene: TRBV27
d_gene: NA
abundance: NA
j_gene: TRBJ2-7
CDR3aa: CASSKSSFGSYEQYF
CDR3nt: TGTGCCAGCAGTAAAAGTTCGTTCGGGAGCTACGAGCAGTACTTC

v_gene: TRBV19
d_gene: NA
abundance: NA
j_gene: TRBJ1-5
CDR3aa: CASSLRQEHQPQHF
CDR3nt: TGTGCCAGTAGTCTCCGACAGGAACATCAGCCCCAGCATTTT

v_gene: TRBV28
d_gene: TRBD1
abundance: NA
j_gene: TRBJ2-5
CDR3aa: CASSLGTGEETQYF
CDR3nt: TGTGCCAGCAGTTTAGGGACAGGGGAAGAGACCCAGTACTTC

v_gene: TRBV6-5
d_gene: NA
abundance: NA
j_gene: TRBJ1-1
CDR3aa: CASSYSAGEAFF
CDR3nt: TGTGCCAGCAGTTACTCCGCAGGTGAAGCTTTCTTT

v_gene: TRBV6-1
d_gene: TRBD2
abundance: NA
j_gene: TRBJ2-1
CDR3aa: CASAPGGNYNEQFF
CDR3nt: TGTGCCAGCGCCCCCGGGGGGAATTACAATGAGCAGTTCTTC

v_gene: TRBV15
d_gene: TRBD1
abundance: few
j_gene: TRBJ2-7
CDR3aa: CATSRGGQGYEQYF
CDR3nt: TGTGCCACCAGCAGAGGGGGACAGGGCTACGAGCAGTACTTC

v_gene: TRBV27
d_gene: TRBD2
abundance: NA
j_gene: TRBJ2-3
CDR3aa: CASSPSSISGSDTQYF
CDR3nt: TGTGCCAGCAGTCCCTCGTCCATTAGCGGGAGCGATACGCAGTATTTT

v_gene: TRBV29-1
d_gene: TRBD2
abundance: few
j_gene: TRBJ2-3
CDR3aa: CSVTGRASGTDTQYF
CDR3nt: TGCAGCGTAACCGGGAGGGCCTCAGGCACAGATACGCAGTATTTT

v_gene: TRBV7-2
d_gene: TRBD2
abundance: NA
j_gene: TRBJ2-1
CDR3aa: CASSLYGASGRAGNEQFF
CDR3nt: TGTGCCAGCAGCTTATATGGGGCTAGCGGGAGGGCGGGGAATGAGCAGTTCTTC

v_gene: TRBV19
d_gene: TRBD2
abundance: few
j_gene: TRBJ2-5
CDR3aa: CASTAGGRDYGTQYF
CDR3nt: TGTGCCAGTACAGCGGGAGGTAGGGACTACGGGACCCAGTACTTC

v_gene: TRBV4-3
d_gene: TRBD2
abundance: few
j_gene: TRBJ2-1
CDR3aa: CASSPGGTSGTYNEQFF
CDR3nt: TGCGCCAGCAGCCCAGGAGGGACTAGCGGAACCTACAATGAGCAGTTCTTC

v_gene: TRBV19
d_gene: TRBD1
abundance: NA
j_gene: TRBJ2-7
CDR3aa: CASRPRDRVGEQYF
CDR3nt: TGTGCCAGTAGACCCCGGGACAGGGTGGGCGAGCAGTACTTC

v_gene: TRBV28
d_gene: NA
abundance: NA
j_gene: TRBJ2-5
CDR3aa: CASRSDPTGTQYF
CDR3nt: TGTGCCAGCAGATCCGACCCGACGGGGACCCAGTACTTC

v_gene: TRBV4-2
d_gene: TRBD2
abundance: NA
j_gene: TRBJ2-1
CDR3aa: CASSHPQRGAYNEQFF
CDR3nt: TGTGCCAGCAGCCATCCCCAGCGGGGGGCCTACAATGAGCAGTTCTTC

v_gene: TRBV5-1
d_gene: TRBD2
abundance: NA
j_gene: TRBJ2-1
CDR3aa: CASTIPGLATNEQFF
CDR3nt: TGCGCCAGCACCATCCCGGGACTAGCGACAAATGAGCAGTTCTTC

v_gene: TRBV27
d_gene: NA
abundance: NA
j_gene: TRBJ1-5
CDR3aa: CASRDGGNGPQHF
CDR3nt: TGTGCCAGCAGGGACGGAGGGAATGGGCCCCAGCATTTT

v_gene: TRBV7-9
d_gene: TRBD1
abundance: NA
j_gene: TRBJ2-5
CDR3aa: CASSLSTGGPETQYF
CDR3nt: TGTGCCAGCAGCTTGTCTACAGGGGGTCCAGAGACCCAGTACTTC

v_gene: TRBV5-1
d_gene: TRBD2
abundance: NA
j_gene: TRBJ2-1
CDR3aa: CASSPGGSYNEQFF
CDR3nt: TGCGCCAGCAGCCCGGGGGGCTCCTACAATGAGCAGTTCTTC

v_gene: TRBV14
d_gene: NA
abundance: NA
j_gene: TRBJ2-4
CDR3aa: CASSHLSELAKNIQYF
CDR3nt: TGTGCCAGCAGCCATCTGAGCGAACTAGCCAAAAACATTCAGTACTTC

v_gene: TRBV19
d_gene: NA
abundance: NA
j_gene: TRBJ2-3
CDR3aa: CASHRTGYRASTDTQYF
CDR3nt: TGTGCCAGTCATAGAACCGGGTACCGTGCTAGCACAGATACGCAGTATTTT

v_gene: TRBV19
d_gene: NA
abundance: NA
j_gene: TRBJ1-5
CDR3aa: CASSEAGNNQPQHF
CDR3nt: TGTGCCAGTAGTGAGGCAGGGAACAATCAGCCCCAGCATTTT

v_gene: TRBV4-3
d_gene: TRBD2
abundance: NA
j_gene: TRBJ2-3
CDR3aa: CASSQDAGGRAGFVVDTQYF
CDR3nt: TGCGCCAGCAGCCAAGATGCTGGCGGGAGGGCCGGGTTTGTTGTAGATACGCAGTATTTT

v_gene: TRBV10-2
d_gene: TRBD1
abundance: NA
j_gene: TRBJ2-7
CDR3aa: CVSSDTGQDQYF
CDR3nt: TGCGTCAGCAGCGATACAGGACAGGATCAGTACTTC

v_gene: TRBV28
d_gene: NA
abundance: NA
j_gene: TRBJ2-3
CDR3aa: CASSGHSESTDTQYF
CDR3nt: TGTGCCAGCAGCGGTCATAGCGAAAGCACAGATACGCAGTATTTT

v_gene: TRBV28
d_gene: NA
abundance: NA
j_gene: TRBJ2-7
CDR3aa: CASSYRVREQYF
CDR3nt: TGTGCCAGCAGTTACAGGGTTCGGGAGCAGTACTTC

v_gene: TRBV19
d_gene: TRBD1
abundance: NA
j_gene: TRBJ1-6
CDR3aa: CASSRDRGSPLHF
CDR3nt: TGTGCCAGTAGTCGGGACAGGGGTTCACCCCTCCACTTT

v_gene: TRBV5-1
d_gene: TRBD2
abundance: NA
j_gene: TRBJ2-3
CDR3aa: CASSLEASGAGDTQYF
CDR3nt: TGCGCCAGCAGCTTGGAGGCTAGCGGGGCTGGAGATACGCAGTATTTT

v_gene: TRBV28
d_gene: TRBD1
abundance: NA
j_gene: TRBJ2-7
CDR3aa: CASNRGYEQYF
CDR3nt: TGTGCCAGCAACAGGGGGTACGAGCAGTACTTC